This TCR beta chain stems from a study of shared clonotypes between healthy human individuals. Remarks on this clone: The sample has other DNA sequences that encode this CDR3 too.

Profiling relied on immunoSEQ multiplex PCR, and the TCRdb table lists in-frame clones only, not all of them. The sample records about 2.3 million clones, more than 85% being singletons. The clonotype was recovered from a man between 18 and 29 years old in good health. Some clones in this sample may be carry-over from other donors' samples. The sample consisted of naive CD4+ T cells from PBMCs. Indicated subset: CD45RA+ positively selected.

CDR3 DNA: TGTGCCAGCAGCCCTACCGGGACAACCTACGAGCAGTACTTC. It encodes CASSPTGTTYEQYF. The chain has TRBV28 and TRBJ2-7, with D perhaps matching TRBD1 (6 bases). CDR1 is MDHEN, CDR2 SYDVKM, per germline. Trimming stripped 6 bases from V and 2 bases from J, with 14 bases between. CDR3 size: 14 residues.